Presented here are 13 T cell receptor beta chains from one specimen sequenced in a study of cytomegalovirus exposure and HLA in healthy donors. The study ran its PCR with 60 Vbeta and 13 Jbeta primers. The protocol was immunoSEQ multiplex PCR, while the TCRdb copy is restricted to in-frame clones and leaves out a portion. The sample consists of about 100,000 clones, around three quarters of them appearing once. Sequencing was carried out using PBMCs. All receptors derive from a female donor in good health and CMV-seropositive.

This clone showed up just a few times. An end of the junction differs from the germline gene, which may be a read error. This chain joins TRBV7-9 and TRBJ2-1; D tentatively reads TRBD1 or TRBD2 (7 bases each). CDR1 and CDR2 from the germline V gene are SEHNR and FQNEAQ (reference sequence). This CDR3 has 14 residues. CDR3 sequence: CSSGAQGSGSEQFF. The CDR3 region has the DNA TGTTCCAGCGGGGCACAGGGGAGTGGATCTGAGCAGTTCTTC.

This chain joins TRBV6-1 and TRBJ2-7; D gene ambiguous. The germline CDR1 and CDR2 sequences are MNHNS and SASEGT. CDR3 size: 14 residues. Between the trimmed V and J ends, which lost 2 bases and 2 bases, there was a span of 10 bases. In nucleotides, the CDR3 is TGTGCCAGCAGTGAATGGCGGAACCCCTACGAGCAGTACTTC. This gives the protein CASSEWRNPYEQYF.

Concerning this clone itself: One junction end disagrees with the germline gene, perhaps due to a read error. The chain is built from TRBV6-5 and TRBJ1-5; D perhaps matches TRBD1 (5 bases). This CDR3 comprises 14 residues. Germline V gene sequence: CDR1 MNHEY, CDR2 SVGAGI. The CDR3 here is CTSSHRGINQPQHF. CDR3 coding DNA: TGTACCAGCAGTCACCGGGGGATCAATCAGCCCCAGCATTTT.

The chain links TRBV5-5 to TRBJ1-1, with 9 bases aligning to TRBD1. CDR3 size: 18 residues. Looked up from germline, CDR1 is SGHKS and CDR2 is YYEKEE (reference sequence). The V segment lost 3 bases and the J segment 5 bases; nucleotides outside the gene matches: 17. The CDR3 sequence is CASSSIFRDRVLGTEAFF. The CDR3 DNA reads TGTGCCAGCAGCTCAATTTTTCGGGACAGGGTTTTGGGAACTGAAGCTTTCTTT.

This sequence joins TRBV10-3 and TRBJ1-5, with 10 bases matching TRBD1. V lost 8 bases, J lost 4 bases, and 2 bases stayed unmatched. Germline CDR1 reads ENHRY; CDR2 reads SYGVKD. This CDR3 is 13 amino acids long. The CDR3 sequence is CAIGTGVNQPQHF. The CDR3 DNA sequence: TGTGCCATCGGGACAGGGGTTAATCAGCCCCAGCATTTT.

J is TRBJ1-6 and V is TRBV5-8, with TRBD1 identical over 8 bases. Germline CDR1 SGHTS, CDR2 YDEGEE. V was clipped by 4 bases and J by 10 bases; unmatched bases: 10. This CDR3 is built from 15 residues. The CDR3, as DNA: TGTGCCAGCAGCCCACCGGGACAGGAATCGTCACCCCTCCACTTT. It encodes CASSPPGQESSPLHF. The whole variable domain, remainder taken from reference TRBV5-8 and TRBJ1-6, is EAGVTQSPTHLIKTRGQQATLRCSPISGHTSVYWYQQALGLGLQFLLWYDEGEERNRGNFPPRFSGRQFPNYSSELNVNALELEDSALYLCASSPPGQESSPLHFGNGTRLTVT.

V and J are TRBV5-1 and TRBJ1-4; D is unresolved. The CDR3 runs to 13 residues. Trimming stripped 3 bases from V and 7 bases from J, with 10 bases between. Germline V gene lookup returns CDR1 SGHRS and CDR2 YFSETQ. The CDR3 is CASSSRLSEKLFF. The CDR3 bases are TGCGCCAGCAGCTCCAGACTAAGTGAAAAACTGTTTTTT.

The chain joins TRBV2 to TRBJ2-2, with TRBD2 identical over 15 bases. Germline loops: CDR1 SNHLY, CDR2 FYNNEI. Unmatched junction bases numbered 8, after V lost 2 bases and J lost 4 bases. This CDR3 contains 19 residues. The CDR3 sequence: CASSEYGLAGGPGTGELFF. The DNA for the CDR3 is TGTGCCAGCAGTGAATACGGACTAGCGGGAGGGCCCGGCACCGGGGAGCTGTTTTTT.

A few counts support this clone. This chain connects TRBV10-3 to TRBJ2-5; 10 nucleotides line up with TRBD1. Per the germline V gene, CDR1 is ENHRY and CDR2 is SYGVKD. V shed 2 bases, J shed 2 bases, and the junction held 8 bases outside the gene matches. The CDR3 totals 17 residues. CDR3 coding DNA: TGTGCCATCAGTGAGCGGGTGGGGACAGGGGCTCAAGAGACCCAGTACTTC. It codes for CAISERVGTGAQETQYF.

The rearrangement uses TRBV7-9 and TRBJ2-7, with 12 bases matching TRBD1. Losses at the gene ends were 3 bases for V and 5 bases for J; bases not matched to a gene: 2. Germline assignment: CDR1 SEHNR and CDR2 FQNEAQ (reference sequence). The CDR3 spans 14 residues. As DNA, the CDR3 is TGTGCCAGCAGCTTGGGACAGGGGGCCCACGAGCAGTACTTC. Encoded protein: CASSLGQGAHEQYF.

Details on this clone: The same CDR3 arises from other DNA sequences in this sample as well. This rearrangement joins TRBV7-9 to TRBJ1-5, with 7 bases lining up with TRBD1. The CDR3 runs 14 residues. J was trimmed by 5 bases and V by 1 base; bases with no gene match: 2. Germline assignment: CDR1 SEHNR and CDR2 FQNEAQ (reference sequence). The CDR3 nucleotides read TGTGCCAGCAGCTTAGGCGGGACAGATCAGCCCCAGCATTTT. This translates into CASSLGGTDQPQHF.

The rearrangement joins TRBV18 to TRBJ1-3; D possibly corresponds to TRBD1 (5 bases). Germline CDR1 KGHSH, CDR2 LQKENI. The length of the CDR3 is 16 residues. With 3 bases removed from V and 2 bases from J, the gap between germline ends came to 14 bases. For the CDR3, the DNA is TGTGCCAGCTCACCGTCACCTTGGGGGGCTGGAAACACCATATATTTT. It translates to CASSPSPWGAGNTIYF.

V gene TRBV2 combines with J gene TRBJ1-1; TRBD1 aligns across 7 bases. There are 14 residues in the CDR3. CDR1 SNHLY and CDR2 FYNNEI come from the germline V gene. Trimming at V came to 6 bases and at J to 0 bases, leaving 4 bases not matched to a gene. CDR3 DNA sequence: TGTGCCAGCAGCGAGGGACAGCTGAACACTGAAGCTTTCTTT. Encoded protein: CASSEGQLNTEAFF.